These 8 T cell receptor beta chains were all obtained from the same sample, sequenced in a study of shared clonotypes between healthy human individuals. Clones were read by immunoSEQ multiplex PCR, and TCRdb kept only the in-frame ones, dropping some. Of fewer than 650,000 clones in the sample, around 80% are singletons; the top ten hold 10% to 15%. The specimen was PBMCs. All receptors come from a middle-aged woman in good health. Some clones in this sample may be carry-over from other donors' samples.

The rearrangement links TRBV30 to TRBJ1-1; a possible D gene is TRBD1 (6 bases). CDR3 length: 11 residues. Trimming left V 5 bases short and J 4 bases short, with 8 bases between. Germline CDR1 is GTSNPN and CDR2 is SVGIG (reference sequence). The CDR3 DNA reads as TGTGCCTGGGGACAGCTCACTGAAGCTTTCTTT. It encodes CAWGQLTEAFF. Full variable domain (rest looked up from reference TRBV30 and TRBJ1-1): SQTIHQWPATLVQPVGSPLSLECTVEGTSNPNLYWYRQAAGRGLQLLFYSVGIGQISSEVPQNLSASRPQDRQFILSSKKLLLSDSGFYLCAWGQLTEAFFGQGTRLTVV.

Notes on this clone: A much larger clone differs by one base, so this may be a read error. The CDR3 protein is CTVGQRLGTEAFF. The CDR3 DNA sequence: TGCACCGTGGGACAGAGACTAGGGACTGAAGCTTTCTTT. This chain uses TRBV29-1 with TRBJ1-1, with 7 bases fitting TRBD1. The CDR3 covers 13 residues. Germline V gives CDR1 SQVTM, CDR2 ANQGSEA.

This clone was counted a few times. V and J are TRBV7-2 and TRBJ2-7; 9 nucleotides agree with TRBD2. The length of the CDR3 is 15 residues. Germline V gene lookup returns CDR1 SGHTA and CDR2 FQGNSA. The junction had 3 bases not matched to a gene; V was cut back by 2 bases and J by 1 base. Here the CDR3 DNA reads TGTGCCAGCAGCTTACAAGCGGGAGGATCCTACGAGCAGTACTTC. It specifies CASSLQAGGSYEQYF.

This CDR3 is CASSPSSGTPLFF. The CDR3 bases are TGTGCCAGCAGCCCTTCTAGCGGGACCCCCCTGTTTTTT. The chain links TRBV2 to TRBJ2-2; TRBD2 matches at 9 bases. Germline V CDR1 and CDR2: SNHLY, FYNNEI. The V and J ends lost 6 bases and 14 bases, in that order; junction bases with no gene match: 10. The CDR3 length is 13 residues.

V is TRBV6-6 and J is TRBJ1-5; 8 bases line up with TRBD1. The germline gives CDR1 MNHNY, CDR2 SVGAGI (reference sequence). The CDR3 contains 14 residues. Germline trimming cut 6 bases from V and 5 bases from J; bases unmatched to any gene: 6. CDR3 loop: CASRVTGADQPQHF. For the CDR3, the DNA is TGTGCCAGCAGGGTGACAGGGGCAGATCAGCCCCAGCATTTT.

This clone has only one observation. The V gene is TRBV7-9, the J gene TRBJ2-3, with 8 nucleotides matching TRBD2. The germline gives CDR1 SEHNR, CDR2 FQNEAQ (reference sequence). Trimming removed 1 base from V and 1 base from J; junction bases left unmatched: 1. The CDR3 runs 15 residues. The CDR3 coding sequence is TGTGCCAGCAGCTTAGGTAGCGGGGGCACAGATACGCAGTATTTT. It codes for CASSLGSGGTDTQYF.

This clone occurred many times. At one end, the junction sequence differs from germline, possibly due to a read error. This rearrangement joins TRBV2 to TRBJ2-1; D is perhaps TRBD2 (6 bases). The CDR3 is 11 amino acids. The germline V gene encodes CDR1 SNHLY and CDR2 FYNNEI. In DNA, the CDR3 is TGTGCCACAGTTTGGCGGGATATTTCGGTCTTC. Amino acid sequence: CATVWRDISVF.

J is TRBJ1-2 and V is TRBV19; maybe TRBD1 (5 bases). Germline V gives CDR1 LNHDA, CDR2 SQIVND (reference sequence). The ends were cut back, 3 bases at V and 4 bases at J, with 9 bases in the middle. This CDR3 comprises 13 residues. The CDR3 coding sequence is TGTGCCAGTAGTATCGAAGGGGCCTATGGCTACACCTTC. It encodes CASSIEGAYGYTF.